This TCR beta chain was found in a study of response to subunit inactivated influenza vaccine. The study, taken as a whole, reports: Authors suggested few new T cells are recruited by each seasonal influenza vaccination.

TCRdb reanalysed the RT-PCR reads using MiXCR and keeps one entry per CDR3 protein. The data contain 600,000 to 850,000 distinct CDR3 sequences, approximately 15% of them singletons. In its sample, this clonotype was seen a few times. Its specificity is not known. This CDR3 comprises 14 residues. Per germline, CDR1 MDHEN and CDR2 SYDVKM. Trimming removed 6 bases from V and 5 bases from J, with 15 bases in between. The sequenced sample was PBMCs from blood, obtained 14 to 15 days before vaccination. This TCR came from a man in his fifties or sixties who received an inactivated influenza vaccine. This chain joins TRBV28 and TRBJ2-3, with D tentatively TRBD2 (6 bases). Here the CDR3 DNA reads TGTGCCAGCAGAAACCCGGGACTGCGAGATACGCAGTATTTT. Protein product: CASRNPGLRDTQYF.